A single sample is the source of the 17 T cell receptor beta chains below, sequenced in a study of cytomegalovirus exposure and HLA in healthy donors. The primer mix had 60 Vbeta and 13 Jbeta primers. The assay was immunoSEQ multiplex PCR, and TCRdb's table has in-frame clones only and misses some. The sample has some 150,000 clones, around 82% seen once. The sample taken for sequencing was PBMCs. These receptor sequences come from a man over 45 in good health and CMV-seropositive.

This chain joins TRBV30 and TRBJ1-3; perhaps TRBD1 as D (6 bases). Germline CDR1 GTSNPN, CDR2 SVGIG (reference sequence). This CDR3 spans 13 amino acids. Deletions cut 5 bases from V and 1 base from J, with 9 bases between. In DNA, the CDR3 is TGTGCCTGGGGACAGACGTCTGGAAACACCATATATTTT. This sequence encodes CAWGQTSGNTIYF.

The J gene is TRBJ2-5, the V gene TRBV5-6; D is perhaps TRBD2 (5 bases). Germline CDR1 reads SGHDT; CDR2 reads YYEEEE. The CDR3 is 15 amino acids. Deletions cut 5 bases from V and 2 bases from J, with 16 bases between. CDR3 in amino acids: CASSSARTGQETQYF. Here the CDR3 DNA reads TGTGCCAGCAGTTCAGCTCGGACGGGACAAGAGACCCAGTACTTC.

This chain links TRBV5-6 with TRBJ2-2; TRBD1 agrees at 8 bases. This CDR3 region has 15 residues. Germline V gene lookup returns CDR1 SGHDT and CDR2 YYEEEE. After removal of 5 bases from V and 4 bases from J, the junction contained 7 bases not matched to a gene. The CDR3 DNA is TGTGCCAGCAGTCGGTGGGACAGGAGCACCGGGGAGCTGTTTTTT. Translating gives CASSRWDRSTGELFF.

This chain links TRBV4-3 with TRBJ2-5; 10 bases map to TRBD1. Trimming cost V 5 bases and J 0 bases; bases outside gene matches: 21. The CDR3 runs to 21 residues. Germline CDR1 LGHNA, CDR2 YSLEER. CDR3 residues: CASSESAGGQGFVGDQETQYF. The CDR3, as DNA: TGCGCCAGCAGCGAATCAGCCGGGGGACAGGGGTTTGTGGGGGACCAAGAGACCCAGTACTTC.

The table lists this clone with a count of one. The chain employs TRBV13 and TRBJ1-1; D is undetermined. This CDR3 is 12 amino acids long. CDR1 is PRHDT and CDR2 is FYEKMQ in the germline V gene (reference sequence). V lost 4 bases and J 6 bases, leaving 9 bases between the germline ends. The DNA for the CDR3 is TGTGCCAGCAGCTCGGCGAGGGCTGAAGCTTTCTTT. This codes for CASSSARAEAFF.

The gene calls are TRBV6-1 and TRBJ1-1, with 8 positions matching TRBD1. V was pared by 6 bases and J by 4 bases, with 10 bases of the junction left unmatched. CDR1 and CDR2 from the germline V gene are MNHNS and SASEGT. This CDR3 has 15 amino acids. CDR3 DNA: TGTGCCAGCAGCCCATTTGGACAGGGAGGCACTGAAGCTTTCTTT. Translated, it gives CASSPFGQGGTEAFF.

The CDR3 here is CASSSGQRNNSPLHF. CDR3 nucleotide sequence: TGTGCCAGCAGCTCAGGACAGAGAAATAATTCACCCCTCCACTTT. The V call is TRBV7-3, the J call TRBJ1-6, with D possibly being TRBD1 (6 bases). The CDR3 is 15 amino acids. Trimming left V 4 bases short and J 5 bases short, with 12 bases between. CDR1 is SGHTA, CDR2 FQGTGA, per germline.

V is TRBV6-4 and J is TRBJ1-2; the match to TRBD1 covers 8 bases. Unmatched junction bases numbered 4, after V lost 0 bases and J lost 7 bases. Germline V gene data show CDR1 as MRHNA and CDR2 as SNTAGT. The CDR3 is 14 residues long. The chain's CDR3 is CASSDSFTGGGYTF. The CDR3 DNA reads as TGTGCCAGCAGTGACTCGTTCACAGGGGGTGGCTACACCTTC.

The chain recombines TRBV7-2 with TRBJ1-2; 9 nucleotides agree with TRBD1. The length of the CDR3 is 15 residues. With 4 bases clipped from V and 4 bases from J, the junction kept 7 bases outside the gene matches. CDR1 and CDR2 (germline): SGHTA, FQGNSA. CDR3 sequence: CASSSRDREIYGYTF. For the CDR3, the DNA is TGTGCCAGCAGCTCCCGGGACAGGGAGATCTATGGCTACACCTTC.

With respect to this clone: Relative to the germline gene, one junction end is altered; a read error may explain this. DNA for the CDR3: TGTGCCAGCAGAGAAGGCCCCTTCGTGGCGGATGAGCAGTTCTTC. It yields the protein CASREGPFVADEQFF. The rearrangement links TRBV2 to TRBJ2-1; no clear D gene. The CDR3 consists of 15 residues. Germline V CDR1 and CDR2: SNHLY, FYNNEI.

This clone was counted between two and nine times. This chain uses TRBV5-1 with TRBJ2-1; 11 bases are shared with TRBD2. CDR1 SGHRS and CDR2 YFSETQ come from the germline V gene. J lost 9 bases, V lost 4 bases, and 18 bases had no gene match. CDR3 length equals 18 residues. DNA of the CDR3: TGCGCCAGCAGCGCCGACCCCGGGACTAGCGGCTTCTTGGGTGAGCAGTTCTTC. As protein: CASSADPGTSGFLGEQFF.

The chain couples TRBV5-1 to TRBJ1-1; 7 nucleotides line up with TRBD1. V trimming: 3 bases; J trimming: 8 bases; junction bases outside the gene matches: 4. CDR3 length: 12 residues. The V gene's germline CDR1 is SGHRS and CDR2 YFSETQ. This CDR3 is CASSWGDREAFF. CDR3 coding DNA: TGCGCCAGCAGCTGGGGGGACAGAGAAGCTTTCTTT.

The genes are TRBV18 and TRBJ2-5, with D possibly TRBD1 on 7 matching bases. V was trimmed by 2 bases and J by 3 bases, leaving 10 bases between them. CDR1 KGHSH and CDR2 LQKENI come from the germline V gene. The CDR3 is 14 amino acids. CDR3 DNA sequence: TGTGCCAGCTCACCAGCGGGGACAGAAGAGACCCAGTACTTC. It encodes CASSPAGTEETQYF.

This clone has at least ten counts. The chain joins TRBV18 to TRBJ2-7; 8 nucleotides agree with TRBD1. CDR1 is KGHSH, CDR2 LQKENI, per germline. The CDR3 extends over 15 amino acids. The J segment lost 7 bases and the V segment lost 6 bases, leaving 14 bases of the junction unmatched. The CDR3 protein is CASSPGAGGFDEQYF. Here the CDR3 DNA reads TGTGCCAGCTCTCCCGGGGCAGGGGGCTTTGATGAGCAGTACTTC.

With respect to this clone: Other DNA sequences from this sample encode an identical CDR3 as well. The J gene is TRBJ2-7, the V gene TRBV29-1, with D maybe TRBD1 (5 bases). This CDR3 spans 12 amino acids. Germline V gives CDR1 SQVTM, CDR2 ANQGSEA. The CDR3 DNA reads TGCAGGCCGACATTAATGGGGCAATTGCAGTACTTC. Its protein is CRPTLMGQLQYF.

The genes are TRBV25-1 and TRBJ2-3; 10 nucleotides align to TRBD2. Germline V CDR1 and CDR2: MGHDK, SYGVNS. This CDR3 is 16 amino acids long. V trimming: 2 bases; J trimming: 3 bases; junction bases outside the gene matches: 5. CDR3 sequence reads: CASSESGRALTDTQYF. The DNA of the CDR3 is TGTGCCAGCAGTGAAAGCGGGAGGGCCTTGACAGATACGCAGTATTTT.

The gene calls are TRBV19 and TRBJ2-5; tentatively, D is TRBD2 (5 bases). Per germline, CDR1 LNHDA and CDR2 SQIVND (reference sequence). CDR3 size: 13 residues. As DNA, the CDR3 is TGTGCTACGCGTCGGGGTTATGGAGAGACCCAGTACTTC. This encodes CATRRGYGETQYF.